The 22 T cell receptor beta chains below all came from one sample that was sequenced in a study of regulatory T cells in long-lasting Graves disease. Documented time point: persistent/refractory GD, antithyroid drugs over 5 years with positive TRAb. RNA isolated from PBMCs was used to make the TCR library. iRepertoire HTBI primers and Arm-PCR of CDR3 regions built TCR beta libraries. TCRdb itself ran the multiplex PCR reads through MiXCR, one entry per CDR3 protein. The sample has hundreds of thousands of distinct CDR3 sequences; 25% to 35% are singletons. The sequencing here drew on peripheral blood mononuclear cells (PBMCs), taken when the disease was refractory, from a patient treated with antithyroid drugs. These receptors all come from a female donor with Graves disease.

This clonotype has a handful of counts. The chain carries TRBV19 and TRBJ1-5, with D possibly matching TRBD1 (6 bases). This CDR3 has 15 residues. Germline V gene lookup returns CDR1 LNHDA and CDR2 SQIVND (reference sequence). V lost 3 bases and J 3 bases, leaving 12 bases between the germline ends. DNA for the CDR3: TGTGCCAGTAGTATGGGGGGCTTTGACAATCAGCCCCAGCATTTT. Residues: CASSMGGFDNQPQHF.

This chain links TRBV2 with TRBJ1-5; no firm D call. This CDR3 has 13 amino acids. CDR1 and CDR2 (germline): SNHLY, FYNNEI. V was trimmed by 6 bases and J by 6 bases, leaving 12 bases between them. Here the CDR3 reads CASRPAVSQPQHF. CDR3 DNA: TGTGCCAGCAGGCCGGCAGTTAGTCAGCCCCAGCATTTT.

CDR3 region: CASSTGLAGGGTDTQYF. The CDR3, as DNA: TGTGCCAGCAGTACCGGACTAGCGGGAGGGGGCACAGATACGCAGTATTTT. The chain couples TRBV12-3 or TRBV12-4 to TRBJ2-3; 15 nucleotides agree with TRBD2. The CDR3 extends over 17 amino acids. Unmatched junction bases numbered 4, after V lost 5 bases and J lost 1 base.

This chain links TRBV10-3 with TRBJ2-5; D may correspond to TRBD1 or TRBD2 (5 bases each). The CDR3 has 15 amino acids. Germline CDR1 reads ENHRY; CDR2 reads SYGVKD. V lost 4 bases, J lost 4 bases, and 16 bases lay in between. This CDR3 is CAISAPGRDGETQYF. The CDR3 coding sequence is TGTGCCATCAGTGCGCCGGGACGAGACGGAGAGACCCAGTACTTC.

This chain uses TRBV2 with TRBJ2-3, with 9 bases that match TRBD2. The germline V gene encodes CDR1 SNHLY and CDR2 FYNNEI. There are 20 residues in the CDR3. V dropped 7 bases and J dropped 3; count of bases not matched to a gene: 23. The CDR3 loop reads CASKDPGTSRGRARTDTQYF. In DNA form, the CDR3 reads TGTGCCAGCAAGGACCCAGGGACGTCGCGCGGGAGGGCTCGGACAGATACGCAGTATTTT. The full variable domain, in which reference TRBV2 and TRBJ2-3 provide the parts outside the CDR3, is EPEVTQTPSHQVTQMGQEVILRCVPISNHLYFYWYRQILGQKVEFLVSFYNNEISEKSEIFDDQFSVERPDGSNFTLKIRSTKLEDSAMYFCASKDPGTSRGRARTDTQYFGPGTRLTVL.

The chain has TRBV6-2 or TRBV6-3 and TRBJ1-5; D is uncertain. The germline CDR1 and CDR2 sequences are MNHEY and SVGEGT. Between the trimmed V and J ends, which lost 5 bases and 1 base, there was a span of 15 bases. The CDR3 contains 16 residues. The CDR3 sequence: CASSESLVSSNQPQHF. CDR3 sequence (DNA): TGTGCCAGCAGTGAATCTTTGGTCTCGAGCAATCAGCCCCAGCATTTT.

CDR3 coding DNA: TGCAGTGCAGGCAGGGCTGAGACCCAGTACTTC. Translated, it gives CSAGRAETQYF. This sequence joins TRBV20-1 and TRBJ2-5; perhaps TRBD1 as D (5 bases). Germline V CDR1 and CDR2: DFQATT, SNEGSKA (reference sequence). The V end was cut by 6 bases, the J end by 5 bases, with 10 bases between. This CDR3 has 11 residues.

This clonotype was recorded a few times. The rearrangement uses TRBV20-1 and TRBJ1-5; TRBD1 might be the D (5 bases). The germline CDR1 and CDR2 sequences are DFQATT and SNEGSKA (reference sequence). Trimming removed 0 bases at V and 4 bases at J, with 16 bases between. This CDR3 comprises 16 residues. CDR3 bases: TGCAGTGCTAGAGATCAGGGATGGGCCCGAAATCAGCCCCAGCATTTT. Its translation: CSARDQGWARNQPQHF.

The chain carries TRBV20-1 and TRBJ2-7; weak D call: TRBD1 (5 bases). This CDR3 comprises 13 residues. The germline CDR1 and CDR2 sequences are DFQATT and SNEGSKA (reference sequence). V lost 5 bases and J lost 5, with 16 bases in between. In DNA, the CDR3 is TGCAGTGCTTTGGCACAGGTGGTCCACGAGCAGTACTTC. Translation: CSALAQVVHEQYF.

This clonotype was counted a few times. The rearrangement joins TRBV27 to TRBJ1-2; perhaps TRBD1 as D (6 bases). Trimming left V 6 bases short and J 2 bases short, with 10 bases between. The CDR3 has 13 residues. Germline V lookup: CDR1 MNHEY, CDR2 SMNVEV (reference sequence). The CDR3 sequence is CASRQGVNYGYTF. The CDR3 bases are TGTGCCAGCAGACAGGGTGTCAACTATGGCTACACCTTC.

The chain has TRBV20-1 and TRBJ2-5; TRBD1 matches at 7 bases. J gave up 5 bases and V 3 bases, and 3 bases lay outside the gene matches. The CDR3 contains 12 residues. Germline V lookup: CDR1 DFQATT, CDR2 SNEGSKA (reference sequence). DNA for the CDR3: TGCAGTGCTAGGGTACAGGGGGAGACCCAGTACTTC. Protein: CSARVQGETQYF.

This clonotype occurred a few times. V usage is TRBV6-9 and J usage is TRBJ1-4, with D perhaps matching TRBD1 (6 bases). Trimming removed 3 bases from V and 5 bases from J, with 13 bases in between. Germline values: CDR1 MNHGY, CDR2 SVAAGI. The CDR3 length is 15 residues. CDR3 in DNA: TGTGCCAGCAGTTACGGGGGGCCCCCAAATGAAAAACTGTTTTTT. Encoded protein: CASSYGGPPNEKLFF.

This clonotype was recorded at least ten times. The chain links TRBV11-3 to TRBJ2-2, with TRBD2 as a possible D gene (5 bases). Germline V gene sequence: CDR1 SGHNT, CDR2 YENEEA. The CDR3 is 14 amino acids. Trimming shortened V by 3 bases and J by 6 bases, and 11 bases separated the two germline ends. In nucleotides, the CDR3 is TGTGCCAGCAGCTTTGCTAGAGGGCCCGGGGAGCTGTTTTTT. Its translation is CASSFARGPGELFF.

The chain couples TRBV6-2 or TRBV6-3 to TRBJ1-4; D ambiguous. This CDR3 region has 13 residues. The V gene lost 4 bases and the J gene lost 5 bases, with 8 bases spanning the gap. Per the germline V gene, CDR1 is MNHEY and CDR2 is SVGEGT. CDR3 sequence reads: CASSSLSNEKLFF. CDR3 nucleotides: TGTGCCAGCAGTTCCCTCTCCAATGAAAAACTGTTTTTT.

This clonotype appeared many times. The chain couples TRBV12-3 or TRBV12-4 to TRBJ1-1; 9 bases align to TRBD1. Unmatched junction bases numbered 6, after V lost 6 bases and J lost 4 bases. This CDR3 is built from 14 residues. The CDR3 spells CASRGTGSGTEAFF. CDR3 DNA: TGTGCCAGCAGGGGGACAGGGTCGGGCACTGAAGCTTTCTTT.

This clonotype was counted many times. The V and J genes are TRBV11-2 and TRBJ1-1; TRBD1 is a possible D gene (5 bases). Per germline, CDR1 SGHAT and CDR2 FQNNGV. The V gene lost 0 bases and the J gene lost 4 bases, with 12 bases spanning the gap. The CDR3 is 15 amino acids. The CDR3 nucleotides read TGTGCCAGCAGCTTAGAATGGGACTCGGGCACTGAAGCTTTCTTT. The encoded protein is CASSLEWDSGTEAFF.

This clonotype was counted at least ten times. The chain joins TRBV5-1 to TRBJ1-2, with 8 nucleotides matching TRBD1. V was clipped by 0 bases and J by 7 bases; unmatched bases: 8. The CDR3 has 15 residues. Per the germline V gene, CDR1 is SGHRS and CDR2 is YFSETQ. CDR3 residues: CASSLAQGAKGGYTF. CDR3 DNA sequence: TGCGCCAGCAGCTTGGCCCAGGGGGCGAAGGGTGGCTACACCTTC.

The chain links TRBV27 to TRBJ1-6; TRBD1 agrees at 8 bases. The CDR3 extends over 15 amino acids. V gave up 4 bases and J gave up 6 bases; unmatched junction bases: 5. The germline V gene encodes CDR1 MNHEY and CDR2 SMNVEV (reference sequence). The CDR3: CASSSSGGFNSPLHF. CDR3 in DNA: TGTGCCAGCAGTTCCTCAGGGGGCTTTAATTCACCCCTCCACTTT.

With regard to this clonotype: A much larger clone differs from this one at a single base, so this may be a read error. In DNA form, the CDR3 reads TGTGCCAGCAGTTTAGGTTTTATTGGAGAGACCCAGTACTTC. Translating gives CASSLGFIGETQYF. The rearrangement uses TRBV12-3 or TRBV12-4 and TRBJ2-5; D gene unclear. Trimming removed 1 base at V and 4 bases at J, with 10 bases between. CDR3 size: 14 residues.

Only a few counts were recorded for this clonotype. The V gene is TRBV28, the J gene TRBJ1-5, with TRBD1 matching over 7 bases. J was trimmed by 2 bases and V by 7 bases; bases with no gene match: 17. Germline loops: CDR1 MDHEN, CDR2 SYDVKM. The CDR3 contains 18 residues. The CDR3 reads CASTTDRVGLVGNQPQHF. CDR3 nucleotide sequence: TGTGCCAGCACCACCGACAGGGTTGGATTAGTAGGCAATCAGCCCCAGCATTTT.

The chain links TRBV2 to TRBJ1-1; perhaps TRBD1 as D (6 bases). V was shortened by 5 bases and J by 8 bases, with 21 bases between the two germline ends. CDR1 is SNHLY, CDR2 FYNNEI, per germline. CDR3 length: 15 residues. Written as DNA, the CDR3 is TGTGCCAGCAGTACTGGGGACACGGTGAGGCGAGAAGCTTTCTTT. This codes for CASSTGDTVRREAFF.

This clonotype showed up many times. The chain uses TRBV2 and TRBJ2-7; maybe TRBD2 (6 bases). Germline CDR1 SNHLY, CDR2 FYNNEI. The CDR3 is 14 amino acids. V was clipped by 8 bases and J by 5 bases, with 19 bases between them. The CDR3 sequence: CASPGTGDTDEQYF. Here the CDR3 DNA reads TGTGCCAGCCCCGGTACGGGAGACACCGACGAGCAGTACTTC. Together with reference TRBV2 and TRBJ2-7, the CDR3 gives the full variable domain: EPEVTQTPSHQVTQMGQEVILRCVPISNHLYFYWYRQILGQKVEFLVSFYNNEISEKSEIFDDQFSVERPDGSNFTLKIRSTKLEDSAMYFCASPGTGDTDEQYFGPGTRLTVT.